This entry features one T cell receptor beta chain sequence. This clone has only one observation. Its binding antigen is unknown. Base qualities are not at hand, and no much larger clone is one base apart. During colonoscopy, one to two pinch biopsies were obtained from the rectum for research purposes. Before the diagnostic colonoscopy, none of the ulcerative colitis patients had been given any immunosuppressive medication. Before DNA isolation, rectal biopsies were subjected to proteinase K digestion. The Wizard kit (Promega) was used to extract genomic DNA from blood and intestinal samples. Rearranged CDR3 beta regions were amplified from genomic DNA with multiplex V and J primers using the immunoSEQ TRB Survey service. To keep depth equal across samples, survey-level sequencing depth of up to 500,000 reads per sample was applied. Libraries were purified, pooled and sequenced on Illumina technology. In the paper's pipeline: immunoSEQ online tools were used for productive clonality, sample overlap, pairwise scatters, CDR3 beta length, V/D/J gene usage and productiveness. Calculated diversity was defined as the number of unique rearrangements divided by total templates, multiplied by 100, and Shannon and Simpson indices were computed as well. Principal component analysis used the R prcomp function and ggbiplot package on Z-score normalized data. Morisita's index was used to quantify blood-rectal clonal overlap within each subject. TCRdb obtained this table from immuneACCESS and retained in-frame rearrangements with V and J assigned. These tables miss some clones; where compared with another copy, unresolved V genes account for less than half of the shortfall, and the remainder is unexplained. Clone size and the V and J calls come from that table; the DNA yielded D and trimming. For this sample the table gives tens of thousands of clones, of which over 60% were detected only once. About 14% of the sample belongs to the ten largest clones.

The data originate from a study of pediatric ulcerative colitis (dated by TCRdb to the late 2010s). Study-level background: Of the ulcerative colitis patients, about 7 had pancolitis and two had left-sided colitis, and histology in every patient was consistent with ulcerative colitis. From roughly 10 newly diagnosed, treatment-naive pediatric ulcerative colitis patients and a handful of non-IBD control children, paired blood and rectal samples were collected. Using the Pediatric Ulcerative Colitis Activity Index, a couple of patients were classed as having mild disease, several as having moderate disease and three as having acute severe colitis.

The study at large found these results: A couple of rectal CDR3 clonotypes were found in every ulcerative colitis patient but in no control. Features of the rectal repertoire distinguished controls, mild-moderate colitis patients and acute severe colitis patients, and in acute severe colitis, rectal diversity was reduced because of clonal expansions. Because repertoires came from total lymphocyte DNA, patterns in rare subsets such as regulatory T cells may not be reflected. For technical reasons, blood samples from two patients gave substantially fewer templates, and these samples were excluded from the blood-rectal overlap analysis. Blood-derived T cells may have been included in rectal pinch biopsies, especially in patients with overt colitis. The healthy control group was small, with only a handful of individuals. Compared with controls, ulcerative colitis patients showed significantly higher autologous blood-rectal clonal overlap, a finding that suggests increased T cell trafficking to inflamed tissue.

CDR1 and CDR2, per the germline V gene, are SNHLY and FYNNEI. Taken from cysteine to phenylalanine, the CDR3 has 12 residues. Here the CDR3 DNA is all that survives: 36 bases in frame from base 1. V lost 4 bases and J lost 7 bases; the stretch between them is 11 bases long. The source material was gut tissue. The rearranged chain carries TRBV2 and TRBJ2-7; the D assignment is uncertain and may be TRBD1 or TRBD2, with 5 bases supporting each. This sequence was found in a boy between 10 and 17 years old with severe ulcerative colitis. This receptor carries the CDR3 CASSVRGTEQYF. The nucleotide sequence is given as TGTGCCAGCAGTGTGAGGGGAACTGAGCAGTACTTC.